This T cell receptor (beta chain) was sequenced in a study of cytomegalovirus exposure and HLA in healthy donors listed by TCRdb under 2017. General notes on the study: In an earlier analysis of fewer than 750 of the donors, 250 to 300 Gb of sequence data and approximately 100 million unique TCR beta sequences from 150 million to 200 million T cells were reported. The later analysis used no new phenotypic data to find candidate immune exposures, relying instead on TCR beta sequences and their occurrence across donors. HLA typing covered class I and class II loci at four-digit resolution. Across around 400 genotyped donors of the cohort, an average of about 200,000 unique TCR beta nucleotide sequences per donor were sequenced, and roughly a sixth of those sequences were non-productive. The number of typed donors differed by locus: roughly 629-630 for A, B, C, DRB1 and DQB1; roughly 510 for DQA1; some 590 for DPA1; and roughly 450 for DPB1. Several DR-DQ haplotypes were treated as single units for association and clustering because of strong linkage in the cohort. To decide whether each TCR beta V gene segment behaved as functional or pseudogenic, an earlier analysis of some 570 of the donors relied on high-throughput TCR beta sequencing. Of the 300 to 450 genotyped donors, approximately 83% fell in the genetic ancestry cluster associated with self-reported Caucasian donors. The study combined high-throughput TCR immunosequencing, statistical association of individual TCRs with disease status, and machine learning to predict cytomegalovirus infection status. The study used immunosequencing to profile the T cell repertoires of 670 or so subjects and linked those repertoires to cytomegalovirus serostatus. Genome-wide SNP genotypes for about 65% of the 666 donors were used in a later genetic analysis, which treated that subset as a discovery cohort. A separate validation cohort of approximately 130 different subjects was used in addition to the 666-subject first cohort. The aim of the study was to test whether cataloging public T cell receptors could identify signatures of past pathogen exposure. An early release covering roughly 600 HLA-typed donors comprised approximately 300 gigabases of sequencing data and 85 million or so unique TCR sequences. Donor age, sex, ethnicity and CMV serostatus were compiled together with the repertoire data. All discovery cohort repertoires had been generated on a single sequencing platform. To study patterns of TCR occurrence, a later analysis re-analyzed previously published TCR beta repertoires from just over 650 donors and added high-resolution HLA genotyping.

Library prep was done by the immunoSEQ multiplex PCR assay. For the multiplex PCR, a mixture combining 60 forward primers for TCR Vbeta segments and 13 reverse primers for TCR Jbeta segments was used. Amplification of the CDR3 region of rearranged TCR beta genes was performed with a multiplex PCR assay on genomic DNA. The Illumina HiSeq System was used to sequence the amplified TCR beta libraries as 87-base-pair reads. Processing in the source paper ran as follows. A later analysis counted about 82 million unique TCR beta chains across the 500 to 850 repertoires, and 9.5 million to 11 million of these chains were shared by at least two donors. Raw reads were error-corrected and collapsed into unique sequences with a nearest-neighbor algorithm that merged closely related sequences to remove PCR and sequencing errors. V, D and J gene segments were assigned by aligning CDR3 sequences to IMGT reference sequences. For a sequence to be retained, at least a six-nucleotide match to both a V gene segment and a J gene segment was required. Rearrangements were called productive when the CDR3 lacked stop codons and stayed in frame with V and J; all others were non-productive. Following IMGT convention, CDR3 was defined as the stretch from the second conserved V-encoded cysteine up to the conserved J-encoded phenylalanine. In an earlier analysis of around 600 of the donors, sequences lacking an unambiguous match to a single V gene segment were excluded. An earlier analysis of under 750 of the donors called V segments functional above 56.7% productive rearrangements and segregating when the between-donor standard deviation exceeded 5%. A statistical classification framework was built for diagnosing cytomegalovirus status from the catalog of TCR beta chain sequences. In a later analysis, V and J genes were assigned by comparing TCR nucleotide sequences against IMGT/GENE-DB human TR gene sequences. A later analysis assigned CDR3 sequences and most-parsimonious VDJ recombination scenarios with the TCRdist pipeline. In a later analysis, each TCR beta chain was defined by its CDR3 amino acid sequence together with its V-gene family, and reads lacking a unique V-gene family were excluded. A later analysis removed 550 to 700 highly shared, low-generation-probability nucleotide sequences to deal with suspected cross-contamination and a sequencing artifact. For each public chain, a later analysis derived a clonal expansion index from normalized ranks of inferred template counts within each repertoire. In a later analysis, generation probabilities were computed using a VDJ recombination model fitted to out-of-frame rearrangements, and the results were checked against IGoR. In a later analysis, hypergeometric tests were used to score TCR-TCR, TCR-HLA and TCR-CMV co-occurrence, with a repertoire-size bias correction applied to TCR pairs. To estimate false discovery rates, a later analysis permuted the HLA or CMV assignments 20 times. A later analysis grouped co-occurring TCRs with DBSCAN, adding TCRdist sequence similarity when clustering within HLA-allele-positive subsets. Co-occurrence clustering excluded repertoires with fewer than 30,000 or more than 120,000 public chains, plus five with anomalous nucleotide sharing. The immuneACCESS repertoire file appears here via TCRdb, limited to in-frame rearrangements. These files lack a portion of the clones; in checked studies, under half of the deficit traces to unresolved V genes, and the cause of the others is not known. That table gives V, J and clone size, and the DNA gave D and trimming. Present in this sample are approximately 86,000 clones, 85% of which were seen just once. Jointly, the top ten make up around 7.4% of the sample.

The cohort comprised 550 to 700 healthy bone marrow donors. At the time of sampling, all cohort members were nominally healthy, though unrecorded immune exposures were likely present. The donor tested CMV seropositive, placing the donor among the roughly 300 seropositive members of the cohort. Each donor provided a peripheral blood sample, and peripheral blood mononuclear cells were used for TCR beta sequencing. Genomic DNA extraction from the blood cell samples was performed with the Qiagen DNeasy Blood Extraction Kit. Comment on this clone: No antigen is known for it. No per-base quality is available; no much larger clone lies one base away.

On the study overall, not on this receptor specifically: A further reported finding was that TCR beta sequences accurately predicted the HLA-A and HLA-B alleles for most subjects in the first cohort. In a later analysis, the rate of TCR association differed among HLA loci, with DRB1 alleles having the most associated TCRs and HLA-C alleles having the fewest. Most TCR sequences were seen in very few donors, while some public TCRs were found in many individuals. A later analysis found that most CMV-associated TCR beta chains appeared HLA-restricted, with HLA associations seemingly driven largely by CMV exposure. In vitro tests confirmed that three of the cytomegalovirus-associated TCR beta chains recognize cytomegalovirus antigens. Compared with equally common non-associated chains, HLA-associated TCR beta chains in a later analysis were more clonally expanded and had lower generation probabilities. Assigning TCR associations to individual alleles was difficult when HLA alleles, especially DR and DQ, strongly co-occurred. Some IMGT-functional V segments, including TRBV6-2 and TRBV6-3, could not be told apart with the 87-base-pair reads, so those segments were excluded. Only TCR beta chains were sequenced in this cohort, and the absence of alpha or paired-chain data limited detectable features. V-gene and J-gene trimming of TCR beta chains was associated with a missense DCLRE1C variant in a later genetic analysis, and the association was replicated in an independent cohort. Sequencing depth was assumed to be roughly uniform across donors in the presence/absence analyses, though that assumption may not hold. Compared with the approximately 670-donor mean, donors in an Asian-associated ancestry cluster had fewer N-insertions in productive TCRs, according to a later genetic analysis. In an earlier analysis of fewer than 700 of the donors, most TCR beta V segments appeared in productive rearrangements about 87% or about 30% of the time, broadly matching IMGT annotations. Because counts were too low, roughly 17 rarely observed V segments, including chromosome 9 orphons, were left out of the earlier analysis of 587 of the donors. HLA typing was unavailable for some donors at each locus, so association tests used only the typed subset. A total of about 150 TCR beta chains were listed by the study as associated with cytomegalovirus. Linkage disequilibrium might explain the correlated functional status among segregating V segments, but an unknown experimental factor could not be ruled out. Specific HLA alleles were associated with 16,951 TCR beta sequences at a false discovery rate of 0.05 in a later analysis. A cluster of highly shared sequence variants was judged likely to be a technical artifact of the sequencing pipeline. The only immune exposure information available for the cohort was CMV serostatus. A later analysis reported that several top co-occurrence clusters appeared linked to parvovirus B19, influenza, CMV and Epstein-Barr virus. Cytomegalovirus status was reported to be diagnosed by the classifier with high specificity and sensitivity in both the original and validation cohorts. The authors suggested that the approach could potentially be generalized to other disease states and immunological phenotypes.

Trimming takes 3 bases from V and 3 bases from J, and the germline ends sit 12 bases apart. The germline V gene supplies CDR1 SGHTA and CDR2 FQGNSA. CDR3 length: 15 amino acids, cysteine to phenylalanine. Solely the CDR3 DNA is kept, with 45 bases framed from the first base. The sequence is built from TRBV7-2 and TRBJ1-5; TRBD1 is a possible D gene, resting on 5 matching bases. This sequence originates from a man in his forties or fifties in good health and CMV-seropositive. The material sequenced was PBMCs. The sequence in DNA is TGTGCCAGCAGCTTGGGTTCACAGGCCAATCAGCCCCAGCATTTT. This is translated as CASSLGSQANQPQHF.